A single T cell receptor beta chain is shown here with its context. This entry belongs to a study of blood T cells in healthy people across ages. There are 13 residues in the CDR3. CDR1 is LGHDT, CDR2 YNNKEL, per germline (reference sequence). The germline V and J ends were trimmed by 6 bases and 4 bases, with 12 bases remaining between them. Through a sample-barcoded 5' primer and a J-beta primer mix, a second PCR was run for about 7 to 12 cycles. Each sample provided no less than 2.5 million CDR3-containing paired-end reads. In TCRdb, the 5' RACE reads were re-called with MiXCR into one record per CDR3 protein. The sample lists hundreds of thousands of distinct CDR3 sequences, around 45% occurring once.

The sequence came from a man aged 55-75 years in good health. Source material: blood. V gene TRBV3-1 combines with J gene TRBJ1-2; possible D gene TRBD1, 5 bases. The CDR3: CASRKAGTYGYTF. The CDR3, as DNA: TGTGCCAGCAGAAAAGCAGGGACCTATGGCTACACCTTC.